The 24 T cell receptor beta chains below come from one sample, sequenced in a study of blood T cell repertoires in COVID-19. The table came from immunoSEQ multiplex PCR; TCRdb's copy has only in-frame clones and leaves some out. The data contain hundreds of thousands of clones, around 88% of them singletons. The specimen was peripheral blood. These receptors all stem from a woman older than 75 with COVID-19, enrolled during active disease.

The CDR3 reads CASSLAPGRPGVTGELFF. CDR3 DNA: TGTGCCAGCAGCTTAGCGCCGGGGCGGCCAGGGGTGACCGGGGAGCTGTTTTTT. V gene TRBV7-2 combines with J gene TRBJ2-2, with a weak D call TRBD1 (6 bases). The CDR3 spans 18 residues. CDR1 is SGHTA and CDR2 is FQGNSA in the germline V gene. V was cut by 0 bases and J by 5 bases, with 19 bases left in between.

The J gene is TRBJ1-5, the V gene TRBV6-2 or TRBV6-3, with D possibly matching TRBD1 (5 bases). V lost 1 base and J 3 bases, leaving 16 bases between the germline ends. CDR1 is MNHEY, CDR2 SVGEGT, per germline. The CDR3 sequence is 17 residues long. The CDR3 sequence: CASSYYIQGLDNQPQHF. The CDR3, as DNA: TGTGCCAGCAGTTACTACATTCAGGGCCTGGACAATCAGCCCCAGCATTTT.

The CDR3: CASSDRQGNSPLHF. The CDR3 nucleotides are TGTGCCAGTAGTGATCGACAGGGGAATTCACCCCTCCACTTT. This rearrangement joins TRBV19 to TRBJ1-6, with 8 bases matching TRBD1. This CDR3 spans 14 amino acids. Germline V gene sequence: CDR1 LNHDA, CDR2 SQIVND (reference sequence). The V segment lost 5 bases and the J segment 7 bases; nucleotides outside the gene matches: 4.

This sequence joins TRBV5-8 and TRBJ1-2; maybe TRBD1 (5 bases). From germline, CDR1 is SGHTS and CDR2 YDEGEE. V lost 4 bases and J lost 4, with 8 bases in between. This CDR3 spans 12 amino acids. CDR3 amino acids: CASSGGFYGYTF. CDR3 bases: TGTGCCAGCAGCGGGGGGTTCTATGGCTACACCTTC.

The chain combines TRBV27 with TRBJ1-4; unclear D gene. V gave up 2 bases and J gave up 7 bases, with 11 bases separating them. The CDR3 has 14 amino acids. Germline V gives CDR1 MNHEY, CDR2 SMNVEV (reference sequence). The CDR3 DNA reads as TGTGCCAGCAGTTTAGCGGGGAGTGGTGAAAAACTGTTTTTT. Protein sequence: CASSLAGSGEKLFF.

The chain links TRBV5-4 to TRBJ2-7, with 7 bases lining up with TRBD1. J was trimmed by 7 bases and V by 5 bases; bases with no gene match: 15. The length of the CDR3 is 15 residues. Germline V gives CDR1 SGHNT, CDR2 YYREEE (reference sequence). Here the CDR3 reads CASSSKHPGGSEQYF. CDR3 DNA: TGTGCCAGCAGTTCAAAACATCCAGGGGGTTCGGAGCAGTACTTC.

The rearrangement links TRBV11-2 to TRBJ2-3; 9 positions match TRBD1. The CDR3 has 13 amino acids. Looked up from germline, CDR1 is SGHAT and CDR2 is FQNNGV. With 5 bases clipped from V and 12 bases from J, the junction kept 9 bases outside the gene matches. CDR3 loop: CASSPRDRDLQYF. CDR3 coding DNA: TGTGCCAGCAGCCCCCGGGACAGGGATTTACAGTATTTT.

The chain combines TRBV19 with TRBJ1-5; a possible D gene is TRBD1 (5 bases). The CDR3 is 17 residues long. The germline V and J ends were trimmed by 3 bases and 3 bases, with 18 bases remaining between them. Germline CDR1 and CDR2: LNHDA and SQIVND (reference sequence). The CDR3 bases are TGTGCCAGTAGTATCGCCTTCGGGGGTTGGGTCAATCAGCCCCAGCATTTT. This gives the protein CASSIAFGGWVNQPQHF.

The V call is TRBV30, the J call TRBJ2-1; TRBD1 is a possible D gene (5 bases). This CDR3 is built from 15 residues. Germline loops: CDR1 GTSNPN, CDR2 SVGIG (reference sequence). V was cut by 0 bases and J by 0 bases, with 9 bases left in between. The CDR3 bases are TGTGCCTGGAGTGTACCAGGGCCCTCCTACAATGAGCAGTTCTTC. Encoded protein: CAWSVPGPSYNEQFF.

The rearrangement joins TRBV30 to TRBJ2-6; TRBD1 matches 9 bases. V trimming: 2 bases; J trimming: 0 bases; junction bases outside the gene matches: 2. The CDR3 has 16 amino acids. Germline CDR1 reads GTSNPN; CDR2 reads SVGIG (reference sequence). CDR3 sequence: CAWSRDRVSGANVLTF. CDR3 DNA sequence: TGTGCCTGGAGTCGGGACAGGGTCTCTGGGGCCAACGTCCTGACTTTC.

V gene TRBV3-1 (or the pseudogene TRBV3-2) combines with J gene TRBJ1-1; the D is unclear. The CDR3 length is 11 residues. Per germline, CDR1 LGHDT and CDR2 YNNKEL (reference sequence). The germline V and J ends were trimmed by 5 bases and 7 bases, with 8 bases remaining between them. In DNA, the CDR3 is TGTGCCAGCAGCGAGGAGGGTGAAGCTTTCTTT. Residues: CASSEEGEAFF.

This clone was seen only once. The CDR3: CASSFQANTEAFF. The CDR3 nucleotides are TGCGCCAGCAGCTTTCAGGCAAACACTGAAGCTTTCTTT. The rearrangement links TRBV5-1 to TRBJ1-1, with D uncertain. The CDR3 extends over 13 amino acids. Germline V lookup: CDR1 SGHRS, CDR2 YFSETQ. V dropped 2 bases and J dropped 2 bases, with 7 bases sitting between them.

V usage is TRBV5-4 and J usage is TRBJ2-1, with 8 bases that match TRBD2. J was trimmed by 3 bases and V by 3 bases; bases with no gene match: 8. CDR1 SGHNT and CDR2 YYREEE come from the germline V gene (reference sequence). There are 16 residues in the CDR3. CDR3 region: CASSSAGGANYNEQFF. The CDR3, as DNA: TGTGCCAGCAGCTCCGCGGGGGGCGCGAACTACAATGAGCAGTTCTTC.

The rearrangement links TRBV3-1 (or the pseudogene TRBV3-2) to TRBJ2-3; 12 nucleotides line up with TRBD2. The germline V gene encodes CDR1 LGHDT and CDR2 YNNKEL (reference sequence). CDR3 length equals 17 residues. Trimming at V came to 3 bases and at J to 3 bases, leaving 7 bases not matched to a gene. CDR3 sequence reads: CASSHPRLAGVTDTQYF. The CDR3 nucleotides read TGTGCCAGCAGCCACCCTAGACTAGCGGGGGTGACAGATACGCAGTATTTT.

V and J are TRBV19 and TRBJ2-6, with D maybe TRBD2 (6 bases). The CDR3 sequence is 19 residues long. Between the trimmed V and J ends, which lost 7 bases and 0 bases, there was a span of 22 bases. The germline V gene encodes CDR1 LNHDA and CDR2 SQIVND (reference sequence). CDR3 residues: CASTPGGGSPLSGANVLTF. CDR3 DNA: TGTGCCAGTACCCCTGGAGGAGGGTCTCCACTCTCTGGGGCCAACGTCCTGACTTTC.

This clone appeared a few times. V and J are TRBV28 and TRBJ2-5, with 10 bases aligning to TRBD2. CDR1 and CDR2 (germline): MDHEN, SYDVKM. The CDR3 consists of 14 residues. J gave up 5 bases and V 5 bases, and 5 bases lay outside the gene matches. The CDR3 DNA is TGTGCCAGCAGTAGCGGGGGGGCGCGGGAGACCCAGTACTTC. The encoded protein is CASSSGGARETQYF.

The CDR3: CASSPHRQGPGELFF. In nucleotides, the CDR3 is TGTGCCAGCAGCCCTCACCGACAGGGTCCCGGGGAGCTGTTTTTT. The chain recombines TRBV7-2 with TRBJ2-2; 7 bases fit TRBD1. CDR3 length: 15 amino acids. V was pared by 5 bases and J by 6 bases, with 9 bases of the junction left unmatched. Per the germline V gene, CDR1 is SGHTA and CDR2 is FQGNSA.

This rearrangement joins TRBV21-1 to TRBJ2-3; the table names TRBD1, a call not compared with the DNA. TRBV21-1 is reported as a pseudogene. The CDR3 is 18 amino acids. This CDR3 reads CASSKAGRVIILVDTQYF. CDR3 in DNA: TGTGCCAGCAGCAAAGCGGGCAGGGTTATTATTTTAGTGGATACGCAGTATTTT.

The rearrangement uses TRBV4-1 and TRBJ1-6; D uncertain. The V gene's germline CDR1 is MGHRA and CDR2 YSYEKL. The CDR3 is 14 amino acids. The V gene lost 1 base and the J gene lost 7 bases, with 8 bases spanning the gap. The CDR3 here is CASSQGHGNSPLHF. CDR3 in DNA: TGCGCCAGCAGCCAAGGTCACGGGAATTCACCCCTCCACTTT.

The gene calls are TRBV12-3 or TRBV12-4 and TRBJ1-5; a weak D match, TRBD1 (6 bases). This CDR3 region has 12 residues. V was clipped by 7 bases and J by 8 bases, with 12 bases between them. The CDR3 protein is CASKSQGKPQHF. The CDR3 DNA sequence: TGTGCCAGCAAATCTCAGGGGAAGCCCCAGCATTTT.

The gene calls are TRBV2 and TRBJ1-1; D is unclear. V gave up 7 bases and J gave up 5 bases, with 14 bases separating them. Germline values: CDR1 SNHLY, CDR2 FYNNEI. The CDR3 contains 13 residues. CDR3 coding DNA: TGTGCCAGCAAAATGGACTCGGGGACTGAAGCTTTCTTT. Translation: CASKMDSGTEAFF.

This chain joins TRBV6-5 and TRBJ2-7, with 11 bases matching TRBD1. Per germline, CDR1 MNHEY and CDR2 SVGAGI. This CDR3 spans 14 amino acids. V dropped 5 bases and J dropped 7; count of bases not matched to a gene: 7. CDR3 in DNA: TGTGCCAGCAGTACGACAGGGACAGGGGGAGAGCAGTACGTC. This translates into CASSTTGTGGEQYV.

The rearrangement uses TRBV19 and TRBJ2-6; a possible D gene is TRBD2 (6 bases). Germline V lookup: CDR1 LNHDA, CDR2 SQIVND (reference sequence). The V end was cut by 6 bases, the J end by 0 bases, with 9 bases between. The CDR3 is 15 amino acids. The CDR3 region has the DNA TGTGCCAGTAGGGCCGGGGGCTCTGGGGCCAACGTCCTGACTTTC. Translated: CASRAGGSGANVLTF.

The gene calls are TRBV2 and TRBJ2-2; the D gene is possibly TRBD1 (5 bases). The length of the CDR3 is 16 residues. Germline CDR1 is SNHLY and CDR2 is FYNNEI. Between the trimmed V and J ends, which lost 5 bases and 0 bases, there was a span of 13 bases. DNA of the CDR3: TGTGCCAGCAGTCCTAACAGGATTGCGAACACCGGGGAGCTGTTTTTT. This gives the protein CASSPNRIANTGELFF.